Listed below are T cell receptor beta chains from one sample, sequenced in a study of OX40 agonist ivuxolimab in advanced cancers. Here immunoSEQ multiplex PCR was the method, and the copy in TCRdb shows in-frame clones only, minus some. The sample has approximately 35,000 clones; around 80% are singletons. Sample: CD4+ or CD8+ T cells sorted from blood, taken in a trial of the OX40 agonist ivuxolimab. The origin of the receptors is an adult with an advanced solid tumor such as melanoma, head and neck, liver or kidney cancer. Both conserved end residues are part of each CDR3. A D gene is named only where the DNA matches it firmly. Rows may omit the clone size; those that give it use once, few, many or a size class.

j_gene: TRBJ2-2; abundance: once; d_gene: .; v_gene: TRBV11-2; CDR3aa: CASTLWTGELFF; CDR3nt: TGTGCCAGCACCTTATGGACCGGGGAGCTGTTTTTT
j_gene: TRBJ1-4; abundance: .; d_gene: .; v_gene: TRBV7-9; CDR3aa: CASSLGGFEANEKLFF; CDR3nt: TGTGCCAGCAGCTTAGGGGGGTTCGAGGCTAATGAAAAACTGTTTTTT
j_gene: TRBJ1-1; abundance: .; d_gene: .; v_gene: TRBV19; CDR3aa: CASRSNRVTEAFF; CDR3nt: TGTGCCAGTAGGTCAAATCGGGTCACTGAAGCTTTCTTT
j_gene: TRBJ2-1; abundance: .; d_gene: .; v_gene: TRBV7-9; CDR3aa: CASSLIGYNEQFF; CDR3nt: TGTGCCAGCAGCTTAATAGGCTACAATGAGCAGTTCTTC
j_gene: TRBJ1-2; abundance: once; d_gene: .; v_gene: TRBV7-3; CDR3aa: CASSPGASGYGYTF; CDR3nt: TGTGCCAGCAGCCCTGGGGCCAGCGGCTATGGCTACACCTTC
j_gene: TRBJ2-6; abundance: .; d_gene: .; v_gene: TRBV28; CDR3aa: CATAKSKVRGANVLTF; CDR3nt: TGTGCCACCGCAAAAAGCAAAGTTCGTGGGGCCAACGTCCTGACTTTC
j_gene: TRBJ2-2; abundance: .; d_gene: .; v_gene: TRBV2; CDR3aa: CASSLFPPRNTGELFF; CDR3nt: TGTGCCAGCAGCCTTTTCCCTCCGAGGAACACCGGGGAGCTGTTTTTT
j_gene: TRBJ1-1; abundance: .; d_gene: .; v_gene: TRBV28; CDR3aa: CASRDTDTEAFF; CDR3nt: TGTGCCAGTCGGGACACTGACACTGAAGCTTTCTTT
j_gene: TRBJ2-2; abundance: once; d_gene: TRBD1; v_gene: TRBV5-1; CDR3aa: CASSSGQGFGELFF; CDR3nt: TGCGCCAGCAGCTCGGGACAGGGTTTCGGGGAGCTGTTTTTT
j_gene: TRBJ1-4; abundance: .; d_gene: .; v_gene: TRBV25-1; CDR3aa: CASSLGGEKLFF; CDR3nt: TGTGCCAGCAGTCTAGGGGGGGAAAAACTGTTTTTT
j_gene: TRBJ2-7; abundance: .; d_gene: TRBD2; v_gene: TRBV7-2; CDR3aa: CAIRTPSGSSLRSYEQYF; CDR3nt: TGTGCCATCCGGACACCTAGCGGGAGTAGTCTTCGATCCTACGAGCAGTACTTC
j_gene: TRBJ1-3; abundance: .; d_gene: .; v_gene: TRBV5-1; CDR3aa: CASSKTGSSGNTIYF; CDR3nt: TGCGCCAGCAGTAAAACAGGGTCCTCTGGAAACACCATATATTTT
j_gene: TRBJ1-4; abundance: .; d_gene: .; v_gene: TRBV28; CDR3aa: CASSLGGVLNEKLFF; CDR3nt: TGTGCCAGCAGTTTAGGGGGGGTCCTTAATGAAAAACTGTTTTTT
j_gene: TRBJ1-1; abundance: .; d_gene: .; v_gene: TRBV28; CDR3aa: CASSLGQRAAFF; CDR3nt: TGTGCCAGCAGTCTAGGGCAGAGGGCAGCTTTCTTT
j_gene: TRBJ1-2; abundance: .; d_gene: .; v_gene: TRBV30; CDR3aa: CAWRWTQSGYTF; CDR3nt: TGTGCCTGGAGGTGGACCCAGAGTGGCTACACCTTC
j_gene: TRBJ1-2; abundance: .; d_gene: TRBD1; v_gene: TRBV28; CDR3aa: CASSALGTGYGYTF; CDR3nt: TGTGCCAGCAGCGCTTTGGGGACAGGGTACGGCTACACCTTC
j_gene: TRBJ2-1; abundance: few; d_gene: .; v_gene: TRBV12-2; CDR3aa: CASRSILLRTSGSYNEQFF; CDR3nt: TGTGCAAGTCGCTCAATACTGCTGCGGACTAGCGGCTCCTACAATGAGCAGTTCTTC
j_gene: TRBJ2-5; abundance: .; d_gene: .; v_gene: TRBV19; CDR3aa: CASSPLGETQYF; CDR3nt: TGTGCCAGTAGTCCCCTAGGAGAGACCCAGTACTTC
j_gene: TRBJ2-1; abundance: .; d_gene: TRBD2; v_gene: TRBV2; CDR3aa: CASSELTSGVYNEQFF; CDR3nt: TGTGCCAGCAGTGAGCTTACTAGCGGGGTCTACAATGAGCAGTTCTTC
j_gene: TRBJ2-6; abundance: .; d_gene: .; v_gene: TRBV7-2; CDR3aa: CASSRASGANVLTF; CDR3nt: TGTGCCAGCAGCAGGGCCTCTGGGGCCAACGTCCTGACTTTC
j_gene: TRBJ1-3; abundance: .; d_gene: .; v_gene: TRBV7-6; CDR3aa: CASSPTDSGNTIYF; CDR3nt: TGTGCCAGCAGCCCGACAGACTCTGGAAACACCATATATTTT
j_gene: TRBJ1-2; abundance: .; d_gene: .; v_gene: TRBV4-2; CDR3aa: CASSQDPERGYTF; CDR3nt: TGTGCCAGCAGCCAAGATCCAGAGCGGGGCTACACCTTC
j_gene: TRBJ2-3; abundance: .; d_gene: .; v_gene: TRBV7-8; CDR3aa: CASSFSHSTDTQYF; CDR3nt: TGTGCCAGCAGCTTCAGTCACAGCACAGATACGCAGTATTTT
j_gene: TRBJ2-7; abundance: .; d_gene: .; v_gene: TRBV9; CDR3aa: CASSAPGEPVTGEQYF; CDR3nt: TGTGCCAGCAGCGCGCCGGGAGAGCCCGTTACTGGCGAGCAGTACTTC
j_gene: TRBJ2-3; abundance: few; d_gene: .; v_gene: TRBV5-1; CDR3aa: CASSSLAGVDTQYF; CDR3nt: TGCGCCAGCAGCTCACTAGCAGGGGTAGATACGCAGTATTTT
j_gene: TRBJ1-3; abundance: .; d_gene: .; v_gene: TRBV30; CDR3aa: CAWSAGSGNTIYF; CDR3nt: TGTGCCTGGAGTGCAGGGTCCGGAAACACCATATATTTT
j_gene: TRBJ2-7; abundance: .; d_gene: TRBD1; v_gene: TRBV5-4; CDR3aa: CASSLDRGYEQYF; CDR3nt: TGTGCCAGCAGCTTGGACAGGGGCTACGAGCAGTACTTC
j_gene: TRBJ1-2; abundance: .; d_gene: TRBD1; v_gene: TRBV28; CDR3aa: CASSLWAGGFGYTF; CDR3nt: TGTGCCAGCAGTTTATGGGCAGGGGGGTTCGGCTACACCTTC
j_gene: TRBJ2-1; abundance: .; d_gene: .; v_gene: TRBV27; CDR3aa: CASRTLASDEQFF; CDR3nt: TGTGCCAGCAGGACTCTAGCTTCCGACGAGCAGTTCTTC
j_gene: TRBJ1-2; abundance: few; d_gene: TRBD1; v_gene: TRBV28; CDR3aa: CASRPGQGRGYTF; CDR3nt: TGTGCCAGCAGACCTGGACAGGGGAGGGGCTACACCTTC
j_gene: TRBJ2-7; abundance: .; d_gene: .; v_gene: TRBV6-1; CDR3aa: CASSEGLRLIFVEQYF; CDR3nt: TGTGCCAGCAGTGAAGGTTTGCGGCTCATCTTTGTCGAGCAGTACTTC
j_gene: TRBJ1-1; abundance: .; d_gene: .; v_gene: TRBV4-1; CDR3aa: CASSQGGYKNTEAFF; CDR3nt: TGCGCCAGCAGCCAAGGGGGGTACAAGAACACTGAAGCTTTCTTT
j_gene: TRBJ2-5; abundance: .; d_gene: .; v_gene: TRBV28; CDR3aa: CASRTPGRLGEQYF; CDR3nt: TGTGCCAGCAGGACGCCAGGTCGCTTGGGAGAACAGTACTTC
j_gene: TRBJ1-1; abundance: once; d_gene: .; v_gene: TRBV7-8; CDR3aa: CASSLGQSKTEAFF; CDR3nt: TGTGCCAGCAGCTTAGGACAATCGAAGACTGAAGCTTTCTTT
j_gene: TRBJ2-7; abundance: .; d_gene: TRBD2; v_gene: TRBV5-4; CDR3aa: CASSLQAGGSYEQYF; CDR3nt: TGTGCCAGCAGCTTACAAGCGGGGGGTTCATACGAGCAGTACTTC
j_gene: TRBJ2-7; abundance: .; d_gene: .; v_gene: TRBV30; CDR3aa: CAWSAGDGYEQYF; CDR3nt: TGTGCCTGGAGTGCAGGGGATGGCTACGAGCAGTACTTC
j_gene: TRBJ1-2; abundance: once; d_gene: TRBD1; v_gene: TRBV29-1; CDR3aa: CSVGGQGNYGYTF; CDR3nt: TGCAGCGTAGGGGGACAGGGCAACTATGGCTACACCTTC
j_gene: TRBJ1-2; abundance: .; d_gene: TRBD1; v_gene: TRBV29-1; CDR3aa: CSVGDSGYTF; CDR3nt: TGCAGCGTTGGGGACAGTGGCTACACCTTC
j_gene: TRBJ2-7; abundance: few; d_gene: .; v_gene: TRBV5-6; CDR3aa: CASSLAGARLGEQYF; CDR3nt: TGTGCCAGCAGCCTGGCAGGGGCAAGGTTGGGCGAGCAGTACTTC
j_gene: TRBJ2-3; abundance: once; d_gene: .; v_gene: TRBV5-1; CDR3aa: CASSLSYSSTDTQYF; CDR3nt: TGCGCCAGCAGCCTCTCCTATTCTAGCACAGATACGCAGTATTTT
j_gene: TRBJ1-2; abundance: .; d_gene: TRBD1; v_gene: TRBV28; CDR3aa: CASRQGASFGYTF; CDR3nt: TGTGCCAGCAGGCAGGGGGCTTCTTTTGGCTACACCTTC
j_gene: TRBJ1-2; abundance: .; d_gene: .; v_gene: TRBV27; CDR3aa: CASSLSSGFSYGYTF; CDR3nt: TGTGCCAGCAGTTTATCGTCGGGGTTCAGCTATGGCTACACCTTC
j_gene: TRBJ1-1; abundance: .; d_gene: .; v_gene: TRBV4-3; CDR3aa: CASSQDMSQGSAFF; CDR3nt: TGCGCCAGCAGCCAAGATATGAGCCAGGGTTCGGCTTTCTTT
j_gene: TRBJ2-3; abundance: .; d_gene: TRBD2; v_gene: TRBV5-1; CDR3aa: CASSFSPGGGTDTQYF; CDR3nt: TGCGCCAGCAGCTTTAGTCCGGGAGGGGGGACAGATACGCAGTATTTT
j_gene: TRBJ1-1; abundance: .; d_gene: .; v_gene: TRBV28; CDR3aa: CASTLPTSVAFF; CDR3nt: TGTGCCAGCACCTTGCCCACCAGTGTAGCTTTCTTT
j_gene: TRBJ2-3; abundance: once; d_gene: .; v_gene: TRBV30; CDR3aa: CAWARDGRRTDTQYF; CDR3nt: TGTGCCTGGGCAAGGGACGGACGGAGGACAGATACGCAGTATTTT
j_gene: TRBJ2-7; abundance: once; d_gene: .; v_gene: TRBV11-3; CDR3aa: CASSVQVSSGEQYF; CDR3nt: TGTGCCAGCAGCGTACAGGTCTCCTCGGGGGAGCAGTACTTC
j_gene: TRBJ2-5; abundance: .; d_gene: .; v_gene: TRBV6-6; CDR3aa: CASSYPNGDRPGTQYF; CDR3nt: TGTGCCAGCAGTTACCCTAATGGGGACCGTCCGGGGACCCAGTACTTC
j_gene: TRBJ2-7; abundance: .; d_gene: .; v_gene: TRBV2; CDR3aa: CASNIAQRSYEQYF; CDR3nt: TGTGCCAGCAACATCGCACAGAGGTCCTACGAGCAGTACTTC
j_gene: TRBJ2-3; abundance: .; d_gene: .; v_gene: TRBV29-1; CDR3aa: CSVVSGYTDTQYF; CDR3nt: TGCAGCGTTGTTTCCGGTTACACAGATACGCAGTATTTT
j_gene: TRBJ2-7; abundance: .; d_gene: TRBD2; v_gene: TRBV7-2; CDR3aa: CASSLKGTSGGAAYEQYF; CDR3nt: TGTGCCAGCAGCTTAAAGGGGACTAGCGGGGGGGCCGCATACGAGCAGTACTTC
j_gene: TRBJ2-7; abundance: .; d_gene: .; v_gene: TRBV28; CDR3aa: CASSFPKRHYEQYF; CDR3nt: TGTGCCAGCAGTTTCCCCAAGCGGCACTACGAGCAGTACTTC
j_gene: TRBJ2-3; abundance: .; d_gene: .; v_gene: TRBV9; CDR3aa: CASSVGRVRGSTDTQYF; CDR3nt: TGTGCCAGCAGCGTAGGCAGGGTGAGGGGCAGCACAGATACGCAGTATTTT